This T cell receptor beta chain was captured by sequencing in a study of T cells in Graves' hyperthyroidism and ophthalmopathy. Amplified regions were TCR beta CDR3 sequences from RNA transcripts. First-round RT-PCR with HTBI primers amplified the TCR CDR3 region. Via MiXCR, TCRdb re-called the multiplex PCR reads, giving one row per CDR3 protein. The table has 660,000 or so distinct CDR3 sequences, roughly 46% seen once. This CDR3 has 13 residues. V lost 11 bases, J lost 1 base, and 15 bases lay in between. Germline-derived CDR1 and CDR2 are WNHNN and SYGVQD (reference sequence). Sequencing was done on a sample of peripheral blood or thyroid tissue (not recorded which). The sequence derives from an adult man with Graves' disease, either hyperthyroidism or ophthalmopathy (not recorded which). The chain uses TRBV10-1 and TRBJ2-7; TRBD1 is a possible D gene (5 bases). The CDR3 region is CAGDRTFSYEQYF. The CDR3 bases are TGCGCCGGCGACAGAACCTTTTCCTACGAGCAGTACTTC.